The T cell receptor (beta chain) described here comes from a study of Graves' ophthalmopathy and Graves' hyperthyroidism. RNA transcripts provided the template for amplifying TCR beta CDR3 regions. First-round RT-PCR with HTBI primers preceded a second-round multiplex PCR. Via MiXCR, TCRdb re-called the multiplex PCR reads, giving one row per CDR3 protein. The sample lists roughly 600,000 distinct CDR3 sequences; about two fifths were seen once. The receptor was derived from an adult man with Graves' hyperthyroidism. Sequenced material: peripheral blood or thyroid tissue (not recorded which).

The CDR3 DNA sequence: TGTGCCGGAAAAACAGGGCGGACCGGGGAGCTGTTTTTT. Translated, it gives CAGKTGRTGELFF. This chain uses TRBV6-5 with TRBJ2-2, with a possible D match to TRBD1 (6 bases). This CDR3 region has 13 residues. Germline V CDR1 and CDR2: MNHEY, SVGAGI. Between the trimmed V and J ends, which lost 11 bases and 5 bases, there was a span of 15 bases.